This is a list of T cell receptor beta chains from one sample in a study of cytomegalovirus exposure and HLA in healthy donors. Clones were sequenced by immunoSEQ multiplex PCR, and TCRdb holds only the in-frame ones, with some missing. Among over 150,000 clones listed, around nine tenths were seen once. The sequencing sample was made of PBMCs. Receptor source: a woman aged 18-29 years in good health and CMV-seronegative. Both conserved end residues are part of each CDR3. D genes are given only for firm matches. Clone size is shown for a subset of rows, as once, few, many or a class of expanded clone.

TGTGCCGGGCTACAGGGGGTCCCCCCCTACGAGCAGTACTTC,CAGLQGVPPYEQYF,TRBV19,TRBD1,-,TRBJ2-7
TGCGCCAGCAGCCAGGGGCCGGGGACTAGCACACACGAGCAGTACTTC,CASSQGPGTSTHEQYF,TRBV4-3,TRBD2,-,TRBJ2-7
TGTGCCAGCAGCTCAAGACTAGCGGGGCAAGAGACCCAGTACTTC,CASSSRLAGQETQYF,TRBV5-4,TRBD2,-,TRBJ2-5
TGTGCCAGCAGTGAAGGCAGGGGGAATCAGCCCCAGCATTTT,CASSEGRGNQPQHF,TRBV2,TRBD1,-,TRBJ1-5
TGCGCCAGCAGCTTGGGGCGGGGTAGGAATGAGCAGTTCTTC,CASSLGRGRNEQFF,TRBV5-1,-,-,TRBJ2-1
TGTGCCACCAGCAGGTCGGTCGGAGGCGGCGGCTACGAGCAGTACTTC,CATSRSVGGGGYEQYF,TRBV15,-,-,TRBJ2-7
TGTGCCAGCAGTCGGACAGGAGCTAACTATGGCTACACCTTC,CASSRTGANYGYTF,TRBV7-9,TRBD1,-,TRBJ1-2
TGTGCCAGCAGCAGGACAGCGAACACTGAAGCTTTCTTT,CASSRTANTEAFF,TRBV5-8,-,-,TRBJ1-1
TGCAGCGTTGGAGGGCGGGAGAACTATGGCTACACCTTC,CSVGGRENYGYTF,TRBV29-1,-,-,TRBJ1-2
TGTGCCAGCATGGAGCAGGACTCCCAACACTTC,CASMEQDSQHF,TRBV2,-,-,TRBJ2-4
TGTGCCTGGAGTACAAGGGGATCCTCTGGAAACACCATATATTTT,CAWSTRGSSGNTIYF,TRBV30,-,-,TRBJ1-3
TGTGCCAGCAGCTTATCTCCGGGACTGTCCTCCTACGAGCAGTACTTC,CASSLSPGLSSYEQYF,TRBV7-2,-,-,TRBJ2-7
TGCGCCAGCAGCATACAGGCGCTCACTGAAGCTTTCTTT,CASSIQALTEAFF,TRBV5-1,-,-,TRBJ1-1
TGTGCCAGCAGCTGGACAGTATCCACCGGGGAGCTGTTTTTT,CASSWTVSTGELFF,TRBV5-6,-,few,TRBJ2-2
TGCAGTGCTAGTGCAGGGTACGAGCAGTACTTC,CSASAGYEQYF,TRBV20-1,-,-,TRBJ2-7
TGTGCCAGCAGCCCGGGACAGCTAGGTTCACCCCTCCACTTT,CASSPGQLGSPLHF,TRBV7-8,TRBD1,few,TRBJ1-6
TGCGCCAGCAGTGAAGGAAAAGGGGGCTCGACCTACGAGCAGTACTTC,CASSEGKGGSTYEQYF,TRBV10-1,TRBD1,-,TRBJ2-7
TGTGCCAGCAGAACCCGCGGACAGGGGGAAGGCAATGGCTACACCTTC,CASRTRGQGEGNGYTF,TRBV6-6,TRBD1,few,TRBJ1-2
TGTGCCAGCAGTCTAAGGGGGACTGAAGCTTTCTTT,CASSLRGTEAFF,TRBV2,-,-,TRBJ1-1
TGTGCCATCAGTGAGGCGATTGTCGCAGAGACCCAGTACTTC,CAISEAIVAETQYF,TRBV10-3,-,-,TRBJ2-5
TGTGCCAGCTCCTTGGGGGCATTCGGCACAGATACGCAGTATTTT,CASSLGAFGTDTQYF,TRBV18,-,-,TRBJ2-3
TGTGCCAGCAGTGATCCGTTATATAGCAATCAGCCCCAGCATTTT,CASSDPLYSNQPQHF,TRBV6-1,-,-,TRBJ1-5
TGTGCCAGCAGCGTAGGACAGGGGGTAAACTACGAGCAGTACTTC,CASSVGQGVNYEQYF,TRBV9,TRBD1,-,TRBJ2-7
TGTGCCAGCAGCTTGGGAGGGATCACTGAAGCTTTCTTT,CASSLGGITEAFF,TRBV11-2,-,-,TRBJ1-1
TGTGCCAGCACCCAAAGCCTATACAGGGGGAGCTCCTACGAGCAGTACTTC,CASTQSLYRGSSYEQYF,TRBV11-2,TRBD1,-,TRBJ2-7
TGTGCCAGCAGTGGGGGGATAGGGGAGACCCAGTACTTC,CASSGGIGETQYF,TRBV6-5,-,-,TRBJ2-5
TGTGCCTGGAGTGGTAGAGGGGAGCAGTACTTC,CAWSGRGEQYF,TRBV30,-,-,TRBJ2-7
TGTGCCAGCAGTGACAGGGGACTAGCGGTCAATGAGCAGTTCTTC,CASSDRGLAVNEQFF,TRBV25-1,TRBD2,-,TRBJ2-1
TGTGCCAGCAGCTCTGAAGGAACTAGCCGCTACAATGAGCAGTTCTTC,CASSSEGTSRYNEQFF,TRBV5-6,-,-,TRBJ2-1
TGTGCCAGCAGCTCCACCATGGGGGGGCGCAGCACTGAAGCTTTCTTT,CASSSTMGGRSTEAFF,TRBV7-8,-,once,TRBJ1-1
TGTGCCAGCAGCTCCCGAGGTGGGGCGGCCGGGGAGCTGTTTTTT,CASSSRGGAAGELFF,TRBV7-3,-,-,TRBJ2-2
TGTGCCAGCGGACGACAGGACAGGAAGTATGGCTACACCTTC,CASGRQDRKYGYTF,TRBV2,TRBD1,once,TRBJ1-2
TGTGCCAGTAGTATAGAAGGGATTTCGGGGAATCAGCCCCAGCATTTT,CASSIEGISGNQPQHF,TRBV19,-,-,TRBJ1-5
TGTGCCAGCAGTTTACGAGGGAATCAGCCCCAGCATTTT,CASSLRGNQPQHF,TRBV27,-,-,TRBJ1-5
TGTGCCAGCAGCGTAGCGCCCGGGGATGAGCAGTTCTTC,CASSVAPGDEQFF,TRBV9,-,-,TRBJ2-1
TGTGCCGTAAGACGGGGGACAGGGACCTACGAGCAGTACTTC,CAVRRGTGTYEQYF,TRBV7-8,TRBD1,-,TRBJ2-7
TGTGCCAGCAGCCTCGGTGAGGTAGCGGTGCTCTACAATGAGCAGTTCTTC,CASSLGEVAVLYNEQFF,TRBV4-2,-,-,TRBJ2-1
TGTGCCAGCAGTGACTCGTATACAAGCAATCAGCCCCAGCATTTT,CASSDSYTSNQPQHF,TRBV6-1,-,-,TRBJ1-5
TGTGCCAGCAGTTTGGACGGGACTAGCACAGATACGCAGTATTTT,CASSLDGTSTDTQYF,TRBV11-2,-,-,TRBJ2-3
TGTGCCAGCAGCTTAGCCGGGACAGGGGACGAGCAGTACTTC,CASSLAGTGDEQYF,TRBV7-9,TRBD1,-,TRBJ2-7
TGCGCCAGCAGCTTAACAGGGACGGCAGATACGCAGTATTTT,CASSLTGTADTQYF,TRBV5-1,-,-,TRBJ2-3
TGTGCCACCAGCAGAGATAGGGATAGCGGGAGGGACGACCCAGACGGGGAGCTGTTTTTT,CATSRDRDSGRDDPDGELFF,TRBV15,TRBD2,once,TRBJ2-2
TGTGCCAGCAGCCCGCGACAGGGGTTAGGGGAGTACGAGCAGTACTTC,CASSPRQGLGEYEQYF,TRBV7-6,TRBD1,-,TRBJ2-7
TGTGCCAGCAGCTTAGTTTTCGGGACTAGCGGCTCCTACAATGAGCAGTTCTTC,CASSLVFGTSGSYNEQFF,TRBV11-3,TRBD2,-,TRBJ2-1
TGTGCCAGCAGCCGGATGGGGGCAACTACCCGGACCGGGGAGCTGTTTTTT,CASSRMGATTRTGELFF,TRBV7-9,-,-,TRBJ2-2
TGTGCCAGCTCACTTACCCGGACAGGGGGAGATGAGCAGTTCTTC,CASSLTRTGGDEQFF,TRBV18,TRBD1,-,TRBJ2-1
TGTGCCAGCAGCCGGGGATGGGGAGGCAATCAGCCCCAGCATTTT,CASSRGWGGNQPQHF,TRBV6-5,-,-,TRBJ1-5
TGTGCCAGTAGTAGCCTCCCGGGAGATGGCTACACCTTC,CASSSLPGDGYTF,TRBV19,-,-,TRBJ1-2